These 5 T cell receptor beta chains were sequenced from one sample in a study of T-cell reconstitution after alpha-beta-depleted transplantation in children. A TCRbeta library incorporating unique molecular identifiers was prepared. TCRdb re-called the PCR reads through MiXCR, storing one row per CDR3 protein. The profile shows hundreds of thousands of distinct CDR3 sequences, about 31% of them singletons. The sample here was PBMCs from the stem cell graft donor, taken from the stem cell graft. The receptors were gathered from a human donor who donated a stem cell graft to a child with aplastic anemia.

The chain employs TRBV20-1 and TRBJ2-3; D assignment may be TRBD1 or TRBD2 (5 bases each). Germline V gene lookup returns CDR1 DFQATT and CDR2 SNEGSKA (reference sequence). The CDR3 has 12 residues. Trimming stripped 5 bases from V and 5 bases from J, with 11 bases between. DNA for the CDR3: TGCAGTGCTCCTTCTGGGGGAGATACGCAGTATTTT. Translation gives CSAPSGGDTQYF.

The gene calls are TRBV7-7 and TRBJ2-2; D gene uncertain. CDR1 is SSHAT, CDR2 FNYEAQ, per germline (reference sequence). Trimming removed 1 base from V and 9 bases from J, with 18 bases in between. The CDR3 spans 16 residues. CDR3: CASSLGPTKGFRELFF. In nucleotides, the CDR3 is TGTGCCAGCAGCTTAGGTCCCACTAAGGGATTTAGGGAGCTGTTTTTT.

V is TRBV6-5 and J is TRBJ1-2; the D is unclear. The V gene's germline CDR1 is MNHEY and CDR2 SVGAGI. The CDR3 is made up of 18 amino acids. V dropped 0 bases and J dropped 4 bases, with 21 bases sitting between them. The CDR3, as DNA: TGTGCCAGCAGTTACTCGTCTGACCAGCTACGTTCGGGCTATGGCTACACCTTC. The encoded protein is CASSYSSDQLRSGYGYTF.

This clonotype was picked up a small number of times. The chain uses TRBV6-2 or TRBV6-3 and TRBJ2-5; D is undetermined. This CDR3 has 14 amino acids. Between the trimmed V and J ends, which lost 5 bases and 0 bases, there was a span of 10 bases. Per the germline V gene, CDR1 is MNHEY and CDR2 is SVGEGT. The chain's CDR3 is CASSTMTDQETQYF. In DNA form, the CDR3 reads TGTGCCAGCAGTACCATGACGGACCAAGAGACCCAGTACTTC.

The chain joins TRBV7-3 to TRBJ2-1; D unresolved. CDR3 length: 13 residues. Germline V gene sequence: CDR1 SGHTA, CDR2 FQGTGA. V was pared by 1 base and J by 4 bases, with 5 bases between. The CDR3 sequence is CASSLMGYNEQFF. The CDR3 bases are TGTGCCAGCAGCTTAATGGGGTACAATGAGCAGTTCTTC.